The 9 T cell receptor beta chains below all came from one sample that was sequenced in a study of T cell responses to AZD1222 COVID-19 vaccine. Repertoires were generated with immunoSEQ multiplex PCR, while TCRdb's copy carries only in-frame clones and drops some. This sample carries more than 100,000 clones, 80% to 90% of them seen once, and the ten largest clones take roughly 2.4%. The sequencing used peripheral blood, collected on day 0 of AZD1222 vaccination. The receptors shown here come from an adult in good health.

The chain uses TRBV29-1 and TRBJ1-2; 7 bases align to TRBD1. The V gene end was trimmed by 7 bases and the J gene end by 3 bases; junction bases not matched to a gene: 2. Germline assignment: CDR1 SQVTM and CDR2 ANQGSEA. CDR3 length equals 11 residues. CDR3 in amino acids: CSGGGYYGYTF. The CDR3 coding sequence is TGCAGCGGAGGGGGCTACTATGGCTACACCTTC.

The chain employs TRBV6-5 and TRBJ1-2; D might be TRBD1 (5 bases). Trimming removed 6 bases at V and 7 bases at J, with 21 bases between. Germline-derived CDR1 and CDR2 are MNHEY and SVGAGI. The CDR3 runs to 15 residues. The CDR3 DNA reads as TGTGCCAGCAGGGACGGGGGGACGGTTGTGCGTGGCTACACCTTC. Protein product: CASRDGGTVVRGYTF.

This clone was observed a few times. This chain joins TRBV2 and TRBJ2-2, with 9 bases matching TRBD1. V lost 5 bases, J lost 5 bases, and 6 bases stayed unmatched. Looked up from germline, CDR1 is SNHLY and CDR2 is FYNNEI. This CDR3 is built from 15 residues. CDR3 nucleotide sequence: TGTGCCAGCAGTCCCCGACAGGGGGGTACCGGGGAGCTGTTTTTT. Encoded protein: CASSPRQGGTGELFF.

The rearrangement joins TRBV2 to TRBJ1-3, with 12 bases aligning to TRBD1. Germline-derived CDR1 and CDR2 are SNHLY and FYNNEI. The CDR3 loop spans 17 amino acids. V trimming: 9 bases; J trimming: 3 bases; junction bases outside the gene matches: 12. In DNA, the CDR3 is TGTGCCAGGAGAACCGGGACAGGGGGCGCGGGTGGAAACACCATATATTTT. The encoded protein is CARRTGTGGAGGNTIYF.

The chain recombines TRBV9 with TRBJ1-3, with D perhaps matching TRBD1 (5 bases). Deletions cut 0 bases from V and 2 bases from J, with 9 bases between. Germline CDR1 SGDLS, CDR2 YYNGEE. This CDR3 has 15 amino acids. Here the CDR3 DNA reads TGTGCCAGCAGCGTAGACTCGGGACCTGGAAACACCATATATTTT. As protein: CASSVDSGPGNTIYF.

This CDR3 reads CASIEREGSTTQYF. CDR3 DNA sequence: TGTGCCAGTATCGAGCGGGAGGGGTCAACTACGCAGTATTTT. This sequence joins TRBV19 and TRBJ2-3, with 10 bases aligning to TRBD2. CDR3 length: 14 amino acids. J was trimmed by 8 bases and V by 7 bases; bases with no gene match: 9. Germline values: CDR1 LNHDA, CDR2 SQIVND (reference sequence). The full variable domain, in which reference TRBV19 and TRBJ2-3 provide the parts outside the CDR3, is DGGITQSPKYLFRKEGQNVTLSCEQNLNHDAMYWYRQDPGQGLRLIYYSQIVNDFQKGDIAEGYSVSREKKESFPLTVTSAQKNPTAFYLCASIEREGSTTQYFGPGTRLTVL.

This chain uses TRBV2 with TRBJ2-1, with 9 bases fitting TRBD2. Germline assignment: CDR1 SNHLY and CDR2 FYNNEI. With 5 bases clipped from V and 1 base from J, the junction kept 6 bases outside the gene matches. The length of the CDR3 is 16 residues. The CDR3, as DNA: TGTGCCAGCAGTTCAGCCCTAGCGGGATCCTACAATGAGCAGTTCTTC. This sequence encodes CASSSALAGSYNEQFF.

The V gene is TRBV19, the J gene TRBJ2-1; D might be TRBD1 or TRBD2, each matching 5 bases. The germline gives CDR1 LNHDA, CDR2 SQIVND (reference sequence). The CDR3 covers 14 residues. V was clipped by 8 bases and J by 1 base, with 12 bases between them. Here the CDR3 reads CASGAGRSYNEQFF. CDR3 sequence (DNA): TGTGCCAGTGGGGCGGGCCGGTCCTACAATGAGCAGTTCTTC.

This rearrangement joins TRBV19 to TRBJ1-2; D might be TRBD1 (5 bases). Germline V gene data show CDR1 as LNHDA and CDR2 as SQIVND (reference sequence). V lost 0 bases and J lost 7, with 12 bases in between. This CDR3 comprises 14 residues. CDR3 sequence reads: CASSIDRTSGGYTF. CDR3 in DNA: TGTGCCAGTAGTATAGACCGGACAAGTGGTGGCTACACCTTC.